Described below is a single T cell receptor (beta chain) sequence and its context. The sample comes from a study of CD8 T cells in Susac syndrome. Random-hexamer reverse transcription was applied to roughly 0.5 to 1 ug RNA. An immunoSEQ multiplex PCR generated amplified TCR beta CDR3 products spanning 54 Vbeta and 13 Jbeta. In TCRdb, the immunoSEQ multiplex PCR reads were re-called with MiXCR into one record per CDR3 protein. This table holds about 300,000 distinct CDR3 sequences, approximately 85% found once. The sequenced material came from CD8+ T cells from PBMCs. The sequence derives from a human donor with multiple sclerosis.

The CDR3 sequence: CASGPGGTSTDTQYF. For the CDR3, the DNA is TGTGCCAGTGGTCCGGGGGGCACTAGCACAGATACGCAGTATTTT. The chain combines TRBV9 with TRBJ2-3; tentative D call: TRBD2 (7 bases). Germline V gene lookup returns CDR1 SGDLS and CDR2 YYNGEE. V shed 8 bases and J shed 0 bases, with 16 bases lying between them. The CDR3 runs to 15 residues.